The sequence of this TCR beta chain was determined in a study of Ad26.COV2.S vaccination and SARS-CoV-2 variants. Germline CDR1 SGHDT, CDR2 YYEEEE. The V and J ends lost 2 bases and 0 bases, in that order; junction bases with no gene match: 10. The CDR3 is 18 amino acids. Sequencing used immunoSEQ multiplex PCR; TCRdb keeps in-frame clones, though not all of them. The table has about 440,000 clones, roughly 87% seen once. Treatment meaning: around 19 received Ad26.COV2.S at low or high dose, single or two shots; 5 received placebo; per-sample allocation not given. It was on day 63 after the first vaccine or placebo injection that samples were taken.

The sequencing here drew on peripheral blood, taken in a trial of Ad26.COV2.S vaccine versus placebo. The clonotype originates from a person aged 18-65 years who received the Ad26.COV2.S COVID-19 vaccine or a placebo. The chain links TRBV5-6 to TRBJ1-1, with 10 bases fitting TRBD1. The CDR3 nucleotides read TGTGCCAGCAGCTTCCCTCCGGGACAGGGGCAACTGAACACTGAAGCTTTCTTT. This codes for CASSFPPGQGQLNTEAFF.